One and the same sample provided the 25 T cell receptor beta chains below, sequenced in a study. Via MiXCR, TCRdb re-called the RT-PCR reads, giving one row per CDR3 protein. The data contain hundreds of thousands of distinct CDR3 sequences, over 12% of them seen just once; the ten biggest clones take up 3.6%. Material for sequencing was memory CD4+ T cells from blood. The receptors stem from a female donor in good health, serving as a healthy control.

Only a few counts were recorded for this clonotype. The rearrangement joins TRBV28 to TRBJ1-6; D is undetermined. Germline assignment: CDR1 MDHEN and CDR2 SYDVKM. Trimming took off 5 bases at V and 7 bases at J, with 9 bases between the two ends. The CDR3 totals 13 residues. CDR3 protein: CASSKRTNSPLHF. The CDR3 nucleotides read TGTGCCAGCAGTAAACGGACGAATTCACCCCTCCACTTT. Combining the CDR3 with reference TRBV28 and TRBJ1-6 gives the whole variable domain DVKVTQSSRYLVKRTGEKVFLECVQDMDHENMFWYRQDPGLGLRLIYFSYDVKMKEKGDIPEGYSVSREKKERFSLILESASTNQTSMYLCASSKRTNSPLHFGNGTRLTVT.

This clonotype occurred a few times. The chain combines TRBV20-1 with TRBJ2-3; D unresolved. Trimming took 5 bases from V and 2 from J, leaving 11 bases between them. CDR3 length: 13 residues. The germline V gene has CDR1 DFQATT and CDR2 SNEGSKA (reference sequence). Written as DNA, the CDR3 is TGCAGTGCTCCCGGGCCACCCACAGATACGCAGTATTTT. Translated, it gives CSAPGPPTDTQYF.

The chain combines TRBV20-1 with TRBJ1-5; D unresolved. V lost 1 base to trimming and J lost 0 bases, with 10 bases between them. Per the germline V gene, CDR1 is DFQATT and CDR2 is SNEGSKA (reference sequence). The CDR3 is 15 amino acids. The CDR3: CSARAARYSNQPQHF. CDR3 coding DNA: TGCAGTGCTAGAGCGGCCAGGTATAGCAATCAGCCCCAGCATTTT.

The CDR3 nucleotides read TGTGCCAGCAGTTACGGTGGCAGGCAGGGAGATACGCAGTATTTT. It translates to CASSYGGRQGDTQYF. This chain joins TRBV6-2 or TRBV6-3 and TRBJ2-3, with a tentative D call TRBD1 (5 bases). V was shortened by 2 bases and J by 5 bases, with 14 bases between the two germline ends. The CDR3 has 15 amino acids. The germline V gene encodes CDR1 MNHEY and CDR2 SVGEGT.

This clonotype was seen a few times. V usage is TRBV30 and J usage is TRBJ2-7; 8 bases fit TRBD1. Germline V CDR1 and CDR2: GTSNPN, SVGIG (reference sequence). The CDR3 is made up of 15 amino acids. V dropped 7 bases and J dropped 0; count of bases not matched to a gene: 11. In nucleotides, the CDR3 is TGTGCCTACTCTGACAGGGGAGCTTCCTCCTACGAGCAGTACTTC. Its translation: CAYSDRGASSYEQYF.

V usage is TRBV18 and J usage is TRBJ1-4; D unresolved. V was shortened by 5 bases and J by 5 bases, with 9 bases between the two germline ends. Germline V gives CDR1 KGHSH, CDR2 LQKENI. The CDR3 is 13 residues long. The CDR3 DNA is TGTGCCAGCTCAATAGGGAACAATGAAAAACTGTTTTTT. Protein product: CASSIGNNEKLFF.

In this sample, this clonotype turned up a few times. The V gene is TRBV20-1, the J gene TRBJ2-2; D might be TRBD1 (6 bases). Germline values: CDR1 DFQATT, CDR2 SNEGSKA (reference sequence). The CDR3 length is 17 residues. Deletions cut 6 bases from V and 5 bases from J, with 25 bases between. The CDR3 nucleotides read TGCAGTGCCACAAATCTAGGGACAAAGGGATATACCGGGGAGCTGTTTTTT. As protein: CSATNLGTKGYTGELFF.

This clonotype was counted a few times. J is TRBJ1-2 and V is TRBV6-1; TRBD1 agrees at 8 bases. After removal of 1 base from V and 9 bases from J, the junction contained 4 bases not matched to a gene. The CDR3 is made up of 13 amino acids. CDR1 and CDR2 (germline): MNHNS, SASEGT. The CDR3 nucleotides are TGTGCCAGCAGTGAAGAACAGGGGGTGCGCTACACCTTC. Translated: CASSEEQGVRYTF.

This clonotype was counted only a few times. V usage is TRBV7-2 and J usage is TRBJ2-3; TRBD2 matches 9 bases. J gave up 2 bases and V 1 base, and 10 bases lay outside the gene matches. Germline V gives CDR1 SGHTA, CDR2 FQGNSA. This CDR3 has 18 amino acids. This CDR3 reads CASSLVRGGVPFTDTQYF. The CDR3 nucleotides are TGTGCCAGCAGCTTAGTGCGGGGGGGGGTACCGTTCACAGATACGCAGTATTTT.

In its sample, this clonotype was seen many times. The chain links TRBV20-1 to TRBJ1-5; D gene unclear. Germline V CDR1 and CDR2: DFQATT, SNEGSKA (reference sequence). The CDR3 extends over 11 amino acids. The V gene lost 1 base and the J gene lost 9 bases, with 7 bases spanning the gap. CDR3 loop: CSARGVGPQHF. As DNA, the CDR3 is TGCAGTGCTAGAGGGGTAGGGCCCCAGCATTTT.

V and J are TRBV4-3 and TRBJ1-4; D unclear. Germline CDR1 reads LGHNA; CDR2 reads YSLEER. The CDR3 is made up of 14 amino acids. V lost 5 bases, J lost 8 bases, and 15 bases lay in between. In DNA, the CDR3 is TGCGCCAGCAGCACCTCGCGGGTTACCGAAAAACTGTTTTTT. Its translation: CASSTSRVTEKLFF.

This clonotype was picked up a small number of times. The chain carries TRBV6-1 and TRBJ2-3, with 9 bases fitting TRBD2. Looked up from germline, CDR1 is MNHNS and CDR2 is SASEGT. The length of the CDR3 is 16 residues. V was pared by 7 bases and J by 0 bases, with 8 bases of the junction left unmatched. Written as DNA, the CDR3 is TGTGCCAGCAAAATGCGGACTAGCGCTAGCACAGATACGCAGTATTTT. Translated, it gives CASKMRTSASTDTQYF.

V gene TRBV11-2 combines with J gene TRBJ1-1; D is undetermined. V was pared by 2 bases and J by 7 bases, with 11 bases between. Germline V gene lookup returns CDR1 SGHAT and CDR2 FQNNGV. The CDR3 consists of 13 residues. Here the CDR3 DNA reads TGTGCCAGCAGCTTATCTGGTCCCGATGAAGCTTTCTTT. The encoded protein is CASSLSGPDEAFF. Together with reference TRBV11-2 and TRBJ1-1, the CDR3 gives the full variable domain: EAGVAQSPRYKIIEKRQSVAFWCNPISGHATLYWYQQILGQGPKLLIQFQNNGVVDDSQLPKDRFSAERLKGVDSTLKIQPAKLEDSAVYLCASSLSGPDEAFFGQGTRLTVV.

This clonotype has a handful of counts. The chain joins TRBV20-1 to TRBJ1-2, with D perhaps TRBD1 (5 bases). CDR1 DFQATT and CDR2 SNEGSKA come from the germline V gene (reference sequence). The CDR3 contains 12 residues. V was shortened by 3 bases and J by 8 bases, with 13 bases between the two germline ends. The CDR3 here is CSASWQGEGYTF. DNA of the CDR3: TGCAGTGCTAGCTGGCAGGGTGAGGGCTACACCTTC.

Ten or more counts support this clonotype. The V call is TRBV20-1, the J call TRBJ1-3, with 7 bases matching TRBD1. Trimming at V came to 1 base and at J to 4 bases, leaving 10 bases not matched to a gene. The CDR3 totals 16 residues. Germline CDR1 and CDR2: DFQATT and SNEGSKA (reference sequence). CDR3 amino acids: CSARAHPTGAGNTIYF. The CDR3 coding sequence is TGCAGTGCTAGAGCCCACCCCACAGGGGCCGGAAACACCATATATTTT.

This clonotype was recorded at least ten times. V gene TRBV7-6 combines with J gene TRBJ2-7; D possibly uses TRBD1 or TRBD2 (5 bases each). The germline V and J ends were trimmed by 5 bases and 3 bases, with 20 bases remaining between them. The germline CDR1 and CDR2 sequences are SGHVS and FNYEAQ. The CDR3 totals 16 residues. The CDR3 DNA follows: TGTGCCAGCAGCCTAGGGGTGGGGACGGGCATCTACGAGCAGTACTTC. This encodes CASSLGVGTGIYEQYF.

The genes are TRBV9 and TRBJ1-5; D remains unclear. This CDR3 is 13 amino acids long. V lost 0 bases to trimming and J lost 4 bases, with 5 bases between them. Germline values: CDR1 SGDLS, CDR2 YYNGEE. The CDR3 nucleotides read TGTGCCAGCAGCGTAGATGTGAATCAGCCCCAGCATTTT. It yields the protein CASSVDVNQPQHF.

The rearrangement joins TRBV15 to TRBJ2-1, with D tentatively TRBD2 (6 bases). The CDR3 runs 12 residues. Germline V gene data show CDR1 as LNHNV and CDR2 as YYDKDF (reference sequence). V was cut by 0 bases and J by 12 bases, with 9 bases left in between. The CDR3, as DNA: TGTGCCACCAGCAGAGATATCGGGGGGCAGTTCTTC. Protein sequence: CATSRDIGGQFF.

The sample holds a few counts of this clonotype. The V and J genes are TRBV11-2 and TRBJ2-3; D is undetermined. This CDR3 region has 14 residues. The germline V and J ends were trimmed by 4 bases and 1 base, with 9 bases remaining between them. CDR1 and CDR2 from the germline V gene are SGHAT and FQNNGV. In nucleotides, the CDR3 is TGTGCCAGCAGCTATATATATGGCACAGATACGCAGTATTTT. Protein: CASSYIYGTDTQYF.

This clonotype appeared many times. V and J are TRBV20-1 and TRBJ1-1; D is possibly TRBD1 (6 bases). Germline V gene data show CDR1 as DFQATT and CDR2 as SNEGSKA (reference sequence). CDR3 size: 12 residues. For the CDR3, the DNA is TGCAGGGCTCCCAGGGGGAACACTGAAGCTTTCTTT. This encodes CRAPRGNTEAFF.

This chain uses TRBV20-1 with TRBJ2-6; D remains ambiguous. Trimming left V 2 bases short and J 2 bases short, with 10 bases between. The CDR3 consists of 15 residues. Germline CDR1 reads DFQATT; CDR2 reads SNEGSKA (reference sequence). Here the CDR3 DNA reads TGCAGTGCTAGATGGAGCTCAACTGGGGCCAACGTCCTGACTTTC. Translated, it gives CSARWSSTGANVLTF.

This clonotype has ten or more counts. The J gene is TRBJ2-1, the V gene TRBV29-1; D may be TRBD1 (6 bases). The CDR3 has 12 amino acids. Germline CDR1 reads SQVTM; CDR2 reads ANQGSEA. Trimming left V 4 bases short and J 6 bases short, with 10 bases between. The CDR3 loop reads CSVVVGGNEQFF. CDR3 coding DNA: TGCAGCGTTGTAGTAGGGGGCAATGAGCAGTTCTTC.

The rearrangement links TRBV10-3 to TRBJ2-7; 9 bases map to TRBD1. The length of the CDR3 is 15 residues. CDR1 ENHRY and CDR2 SYGVKD come from the germline V gene. The junction had 14 bases not matched to a gene; V was cut back by 10 bases and J by 4 bases. The CDR3 DNA follows: TGTGCCACGGAGGGTCCTGGGACAGGGAAGTACGAGCAGTACTTC. It translates to CATEGPGTGKYEQYF.

The rearrangement joins TRBV6-6 to TRBJ1-1; possibly TRBD1 for D (5 bases). This CDR3 is 14 amino acids long. From germline, CDR1 is MNHNY and CDR2 SVGAGI (reference sequence). Trimming removed 7 bases from V and 4 bases from J, with 16 bases in between. The CDR3 protein is CASTHSTETTEAFF. The CDR3 DNA reads as TGTGCCAGCACCCACTCGACAGAGACCACTGAAGCTTTCTTT.

J is TRBJ2-7 and V is TRBV5-1, with D perhaps being TRBD1 or TRBD2 (5 bases each). This CDR3 spans 15 amino acids. Germline CDR1 reads SGHRS; CDR2 reads YFSETQ. Trimming pared 5 bases from V and 4 bases from J, leaving 19 bases between. The CDR3 region is CASSFGDAQGYEQYF. The CDR3 nucleotides are TGCGCCAGCAGTTTCGGGGACGCCCAAGGTTACGAGCAGTACTTC.